This T cell receptor beta chain was obtained from a study of control samples from healthy donors and cancer patients. V trimming: 5 bases; J trimming: 5 bases; junction bases outside the gene matches: 10. Per the germline V gene, CDR1 is MNHEY and CDR2 is SMNVEV (reference sequence). The CDR3 is 15 amino acids. Only in-frame clones appear in the TCRdb table, and some are missing; sequencing was by immunoSEQ multiplex PCR. The sample yields roughly 140,000 clones, roughly nine tenths seen once. The J gene is TRBJ2-7, the V gene TRBV27; TRBD1 aligns across 9 bases. The TCR comes from a man younger than 40 in good health. What was sequenced was blood. Here the CDR3 reads CASSLQTGGSNEQYF. The CDR3 bases are TGTGCCAGCAGTCTCCAGACAGGGGGGTCTAACGAGCAGTACTTC.